The 4 T cell receptor beta chains reported below all come from one sample, sequenced in a study of cytomegalovirus exposure and HLA in healthy donors. PCR involved 60 Vbeta and 13 Jbeta primers. Clones were read by immunoSEQ multiplex PCR, and TCRdb kept only the in-frame ones, dropping some. The table includes roughly 170,000 clones, more than 65% detected once. Sequenced material: PBMCs. These receptors came from a woman in her twenties or thirties in good health and CMV-seronegative.

The chain is built from TRBV19 and TRBJ1-5, with TRBD1 as a possible D gene (6 bases). Germline V gene sequence: CDR1 LNHDA, CDR2 SQIVND (reference sequence). Trimming left V 3 bases short and J 0 bases short, with 18 bases between. The CDR3 sequence is 18 residues long. CDR3 loop: CASSMMAGVTYSNQPQHF. As DNA, the CDR3 is TGTGCCAGTAGTATGATGGCAGGGGTTACCTATAGCAATCAGCCCCAGCATTTT.

The gene calls are TRBV7-9 and TRBJ2-3, with a tentative D call TRBD2 (5 bases). CDR1 and CDR2 (germline): SEHNR, FQNEAQ (reference sequence). This CDR3 is 17 amino acids long. Trimming removed 2 bases at V and 2 bases at J, with 17 bases between. This CDR3 is CASSLPPGAGLTDTQYF. The CDR3, as DNA: TGTGCCAGCAGCTTACCTCCAGGTGCGGGTCTCACAGATACGCAGTATTTT.

The V gene is TRBV27, the J gene TRBJ1-1; D possibly corresponds to TRBD1 (5 bases). The CDR3 runs to 15 residues. With 0 bases removed from V and 4 bases from J, the gap between germline ends came to 12 bases. CDR1 and CDR2 from the germline V gene are MNHEY and SMNVEV (reference sequence). The CDR3 bases are TGTGCCAGCAGTTTATCGAGCGGGGCCCCCACTGAAGCTTTCTTT. Translating it yields CASSLSSGAPTEAFF.

Written as DNA, the CDR3 is TGTGCCAGCAGGGAGGGGGGGGAAAAACTGTTTTTT. Translating gives CASREGGEKLFF. This chain connects TRBV6-6 to TRBJ1-4; TRBD1 is a possible D gene (6 bases). The germline V gene has CDR1 MNHNY and CDR2 SVGAGI (reference sequence). The CDR3 is 12 residues long. With 6 bases removed from V and 8 bases from J, the gap between germline ends came to 10 bases.